These 30 T cell receptor beta chains were sequenced from one sample in a study of blood T cell repertoires in COVID-19. Clones were read by immunoSEQ multiplex PCR, and TCRdb kept only the in-frame ones, dropping some. This repertoire shows under 200,000 clones, approximately 86% found once; its top ten account for approximately 6.5%. Sequencing was done on a sample of peripheral blood. The receptors originated from a woman aged 80 or over in a cohort sampled during active or convalescent COVID-19.

The chain recombines TRBV10-3 with TRBJ2-2; D not resolved. V lost 4 bases, J lost 0 bases, and 12 bases lay in between. This CDR3 spans 16 amino acids. Germline V gives CDR1 ENHRY, CDR2 SYGVKD. The CDR3 loop reads CAISAFGAPNTGELFF. CDR3 bases: TGTGCCATCAGTGCTTTCGGAGCACCGAACACCGGGGAGCTGTTTTTT.

V gene TRBV4-3 combines with J gene TRBJ1-1, with 7 bases matching TRBD1. V lost 5 bases, J lost 4 bases, and 7 bases stayed unmatched. The CDR3 runs to 14 residues. Germline V gene lookup returns CDR1 LGHNA and CDR2 YSLEER. CDR3 region: CASSRDRVGTEAFF. DNA for the CDR3: TGCGCCAGCAGCAGAGACAGGGTCGGCACTGAAGCTTTCTTT.

The chain recombines TRBV9 with TRBJ2-2; 7 nucleotides align to TRBD1. Losses at the gene ends were 0 bases for V and 2 bases for J; bases not matched to a gene: 4. The length of the CDR3 is 16 residues. Germline loops: CDR1 SGDLS, CDR2 YYNGEE. CDR3: CASSVGTGPNTGELFF. CDR3 DNA sequence: TGTGCCAGCAGCGTAGGGACAGGTCCTAACACCGGGGAGCTGTTTTTT.

This rearrangement joins TRBV21-1 to TRBJ2-7; TRBD2 reflects the table's D call only, with no check against the DNA. TRBV21-1 is shown as a pseudogene. The length of the CDR3 is 15 residues. In DNA form, the CDR3 reads TGTGCCAGCAGGCCCGGGCTAGCGGGACCCTACGAGCAGTACGTC. Amino acid sequence: CASRPGLAGPYEQYV.

This rearrangement joins TRBV28 to TRBJ1-6; D perhaps matches TRBD1 (6 bases). The germline V gene encodes CDR1 MDHEN and CDR2 SYDVKM. This CDR3 has 15 residues. V lost 5 bases, J lost 8 bases, and 16 bases lay in between. CDR3 protein: CASSTLQGRDSPLHF. The CDR3 region has the DNA TGTGCCAGCAGTACGTTACAGGGAAGGGATTCACCCCTCCACTTT.

V is TRBV18 and J is TRBJ1-2; perhaps TRBD1 as D (6 bases). CDR3 length: 15 residues. The V gene's germline CDR1 is KGHSH and CDR2 LQKENI. The V end lost 5 bases, the J end lost 6 bases, and 19 bases lay between the germline ends. The chain's CDR3 is CASSTTGINKDGYTF. For the CDR3, the DNA is TGTGCCAGCTCAACTACAGGGATTAACAAAGATGGCTACACCTTC.

V is TRBV2 and J is TRBJ2-7; tentatively, D is TRBD1 (6 bases). Trimming left V 10 bases short and J 6 bases short, with 19 bases between. The CDR3 runs 13 residues. Germline lookup yields CDR1 SNHLY and CDR2 FYNNEI. In nucleotides, the CDR3 is TGTGCCACCTACCGACAGGAACGGGGCGAGCAGTACTTC. Protein sequence: CATYRQERGEQYF.

The genes are TRBV20-1 and TRBJ1-5, with D uncertain. Trimming took 3 bases from V and 1 from J, leaving 7 bases between them. There are 13 residues in the CDR3. Germline lookup yields CDR1 DFQATT and CDR2 SNEGSKA (reference sequence). CDR3 nucleotide sequence: TGCAGTGCTAGTGCCGGGAGCAATCAGCCCCAGCATTTT. Encoded protein: CSASAGSNQPQHF.

This sequence joins TRBV27 and TRBJ1-2, with TRBD1 identical over 7 bases. The length of the CDR3 is 12 residues. V lost 6 bases to trimming and J lost 8 bases; unmatched junction nucleotides: 6. Germline V lookup: CDR1 MNHEY, CDR2 SMNVEV (reference sequence). CDR3 in amino acids: CASRSTGQGYTF. As DNA, the CDR3 is TGTGCCAGCAGGTCGACAGGGCAAGGCTACACCTTC.

The chain combines TRBV7-2 with TRBJ2-1, with 7 bases lining up with TRBD2. V trimming: 6 bases; J trimming: 4 bases; junction bases outside the gene matches: 9. Germline V gives CDR1 SGHTA, CDR2 FQGNSA. This CDR3 has 15 amino acids. The CDR3 region is CASRSSGVRYNEQFF. The CDR3 DNA is TGTGCCAGCAGGTCGAGCGGGGTTAGGTACAATGAGCAGTTCTTC.

This chain uses TRBV7-8 with TRBJ2-6; no reliable D call. The length of the CDR3 is 13 residues. CDR1 is SGHVS, CDR2 FQNEAQ, per germline. The V gene lost 11 bases and the J gene lost 0 bases, with 8 bases spanning the gap. CDR3 protein: CAYKLSGANVLTF. CDR3 sequence (DNA): TGTGCCTATAAACTCTCTGGGGCCAACGTCCTGACTTTC.

The CDR3 DNA reads TGTGCCAGCAGTTTGGTAGAACGCAATCAGCCCCAGCATTTT. It specifies CASSLVERNQPQHF. V gene TRBV28 combines with J gene TRBJ1-5; unclear D gene. Trimming cost V 3 bases and J 2 bases, with 8 bases left between them. This CDR3 has 14 residues. Germline assignment: CDR1 MDHEN and CDR2 SYDVKM.

This sequence joins TRBV19 and TRBJ1-3, with TRBD1 as a possible D gene (6 bases). Germline-derived CDR1 and CDR2 are LNHDA and SQIVND (reference sequence). V lost 8 bases and J 3 bases, leaving 17 bases between the germline ends. The CDR3 contains 15 residues. CDR3 nucleotides: TGTGCCAGTGGAGAGGGGGGGGCGCTTGGAAACACCATATATTTT. This codes for CASGEGGALGNTIYF.

This clone was observed a handful of times. The same CDR3 also results from other DNA sequences found in this sample. This sequence joins TRBV30 and TRBJ1-2; D is perhaps TRBD1 (5 bases). Between the trimmed V and J ends, which lost 3 bases and 4 bases, there was a span of 12 bases. This CDR3 is built from 13 residues. Germline V gives CDR1 GTSNPN, CDR2 SVGIG (reference sequence). The CDR3 DNA reads as TGTGCCTGGAGCGTGGGGCAGGGCTATGGCTACACCTTC. Its translation: CAWSVGQGYGYTF.

This rearrangement joins TRBV30 to TRBJ2-5; TRBD1 might be the D (5 bases). V was trimmed by 3 bases and J by 1 base, leaving 9 bases between them. Germline CDR1 and CDR2: GTSNPN and SVGIG (reference sequence). The CDR3 covers 13 residues. The CDR3 spells CAWRAGSQETQYF. CDR3 in DNA: TGTGCCTGGAGGGCAGGGTCCCAAGAGACCCAGTACTTC.

This clone was found a few times. J is TRBJ1-4 and V is TRBV5-1, with 9 bases that match TRBD1. The V gene's germline CDR1 is SGHRS and CDR2 YFSETQ. V shed 1 base and J 8 bases; nucleotides not matched to a gene: 3. CDR3 size: 14 residues. The CDR3 sequence: CASSLRTGDEKLFF. Here the CDR3 DNA reads TGCGCCAGCAGCTTGCGGACAGGGGACGAAAAACTGTTTTTT.

The V call is TRBV3-1 (or the pseudogene TRBV3-2), the J call TRBJ2-1, with D possibly matching TRBD2 (5 bases). Germline loops: CDR1 LGHDT, CDR2 YNNKEL (reference sequence). The ends were cut back, 8 bases at V and 6 bases at J, with 17 bases in the middle. This CDR3 is built from 14 residues. CDR3 DNA: TGTGCCAGCGGAGGTTTGACCAGAGGCAATGAGCAGTTCTTC. This codes for CASGGLTRGNEQFF.

This chain uses TRBV6-2 or TRBV6-3 with TRBJ1-1; no clear D. The CDR3 is 17 amino acids. Germline values: CDR1 MNHEY, CDR2 SVGEGT. V lost 2 bases to trimming and J lost 0 bases, with 16 bases between them. The CDR3 nucleotides read TGTGCCAGCAGTTACCAACCGATAATTAGCGTGAACACTGAAGCTTTCTTT. It codes for CASSYQPIISVNTEAFF.

V usage is TRBV6-2 or TRBV6-3 and J usage is TRBJ2-3; 7 positions match TRBD1. The CDR3 length is 18 residues. Germline V gives CDR1 MNHEY, CDR2 SVGEGT. Germline trimming cut 0 bases from V and 4 bases from J; bases unmatched to any gene: 13. The DNA of the CDR3 is TGTGCCAGCAGTTACTCGAATGGTGCCGAGGGGGCCCCAGATACGCAGTATTTT. This encodes CASSYSNGAEGAPDTQYF.

This clone was seen many times. This chain connects TRBV2 to TRBJ1-1; 12 positions agree with TRBD1. CDR3 length: 17 residues. Germline V gene lookup returns CDR1 SNHLY and CDR2 FYNNEI. V lost 5 bases to trimming and J lost 1 base; unmatched junction nucleotides: 8. The CDR3 loop is CASSTPGQGAGNTEAFF. CDR3 bases: TGTGCCAGCAGTACTCCGGGACAGGGGGCGGGGAACACTGAAGCTTTCTTT.

This clone showed up just once. The chain carries TRBV27 and TRBJ2-4, with 14 positions matching TRBD2. Germline CDR1 and CDR2: MNHEY and SMNVEV (reference sequence). Unmatched junction bases numbered 13, after V lost 7 bases and J lost 5 bases. This CDR3 has 18 amino acids. The CDR3 protein is CASTRAPLTSGGENIQYF. The CDR3 nucleotides are TGTGCCAGCACCAGGGCCCCTTTGACTAGCGGGGGGGAAAACATTCAGTACTTC.

The genes are TRBV6-5 and TRBJ2-1; 7 bases fit TRBD1. The CDR3 consists of 15 residues. V lost 0 bases, J lost 8 bases, and 7 bases stayed unmatched. CDR1 MNHEY and CDR2 SVGAGI come from the germline V gene. The CDR3 DNA reads TGTGCCAGCAGTTACTCGAATAACAGGGGCGATGAGCAGTTCTTC. Its protein product is CASSYSNNRGDEQFF.

This clone has more than one count but fewer than ten. The chain uses TRBV7-9 and TRBJ2-7; 7 nucleotides agree with TRBD1. The CDR3 is 15 residues long. V gave up 4 bases and J gave up 0 bases; unmatched junction bases: 6. Germline lookup yields CDR1 SEHNR and CDR2 FQNEAQ (reference sequence). DNA of the CDR3: TGTGCCAGCAGCTCCAGACAGGGTAACTCCTACGAGCAGTACTTC. It yields the protein CASSSRQGNSYEQYF.

The rearrangement uses TRBV5-4 and TRBJ2-5, with 15 bases that match TRBD2. The CDR3 loop spans 17 amino acids. Germline CDR1 reads SGHNT; CDR2 reads YYREEE (reference sequence). The junction had 7 bases not matched to a gene; V was cut back by 3 bases and J by 4 bases. The CDR3 DNA is TGTGCCAGCAGCTCGGGACTAGCGGGGGGCCCGAGAGAGACCCAGTACTTC. It specifies CASSSGLAGGPRETQYF. The variable domain in full, completed from reference TRBV5-4 and TRBJ2-5, reads ETGVTQSPTHLIKTRGQQVTLRCSSQSGHNTVSWYQQALGQGPQFIFQYYREEENGRGNFPPRFSGLQFPNYSSELNVNALELDDSALYLCASSSGLAGGPRETQYFGPGTRLLVL.

The J gene is TRBJ2-7, the V gene TRBV11-2, with D maybe TRBD2 (7 bases). The V gene's germline CDR1 is SGHAT and CDR2 FQNNGV. The V and J ends lost 7 bases and 4 bases respectively, with 29 bases between them. The CDR3 extends over 18 amino acids. The CDR3 coding sequence is TGTGCCAGCAATAGGGGGGGGTACAGGACGGTTCGACCTTACGAGCAGTACTTC. This sequence encodes CASNRGGYRTVRPYEQYF. Full variable domain (outside the CDR3, taken from reference TRBV11-2 and TRBJ2-7): EAGVAQSPRYKIIEKRQSVAFWCNPISGHATLYWYQQILGQGPKLLIQFQNNGVVDDSQLPKDRFSAERLKGVDSTLKIQPAKLEDSAVYLCASNRGGYRTVRPYEQYFGPGTRLTVT.

The chain carries TRBV10-3 and TRBJ2-7; TRBD2 agrees at 9 bases. The CDR3 sequence is 13 residues long. The germline CDR1 and CDR2 sequences are ENHRY and SYGVKD. Trimming cost V 4 bases and J 6 bases; bases outside gene matches: 4. CDR3 nucleotides: TGTGCCATCAGTGGCGGGAGGGCCCTCGAGCAGTACGTC. Encoded protein: CAISGGRALEQYV.

This chain connects TRBV6-2 or TRBV6-3 to TRBJ2-5, with D uncertain. Trimming pared 2 bases from V and 4 bases from J, leaving 11 bases between. Germline assignment: CDR1 MNHEY and CDR2 SVGEGT. This CDR3 region has 14 residues. CDR3 bases: TGTGCCAGCAGTTACCCCGACACGATAGAGACCCAGTACTTC. It is translated as CASSYPDTIETQYF.

V is TRBV7-2 and J is TRBJ1-4; D might be TRBD1 (5 bases). Germline V gene data show CDR1 as SGHTA and CDR2 as FQGNSA. The V end was cut by 2 bases, the J end by 5 bases, with 12 bases between. The CDR3 contains 15 residues. The CDR3 loop is CASSLNGWGNEKLFF. CDR3 sequence (DNA): TGTGCCAGCAGCTTAAACGGCTGGGGCAATGAAAAACTGTTTTTT.

The CDR3 reads CASSLFSGEGYNEQFF. CDR3 bases: TGCGCCAGCAGCTTGTTCTCGGGAGAAGGGTACAATGAGCAGTTCTTC. The chain joins TRBV5-1 to TRBJ2-1; D is possibly TRBD2 (6 bases). The length of the CDR3 is 16 residues. Germline V gene data show CDR1 as SGHRS and CDR2 as YFSETQ. The ends were cut back, 1 base at V and 4 bases at J, with 15 bases in the middle.

The table lists this clone with a count of one. This chain uses TRBV27 with TRBJ2-5; 9 nucleotides agree with TRBD2. This CDR3 comprises 16 residues. CDR1 is MNHEY and CDR2 is SMNVEV in the germline V gene (reference sequence). Trimming cost V 5 bases and J 2 bases; bases outside gene matches: 9. This CDR3 reads CASSRIPGLAQETQYF. Written as DNA, the CDR3 is TGTGCCAGCAGTCGAATTCCGGGACTAGCTCAAGAGACCCAGTACTTC.